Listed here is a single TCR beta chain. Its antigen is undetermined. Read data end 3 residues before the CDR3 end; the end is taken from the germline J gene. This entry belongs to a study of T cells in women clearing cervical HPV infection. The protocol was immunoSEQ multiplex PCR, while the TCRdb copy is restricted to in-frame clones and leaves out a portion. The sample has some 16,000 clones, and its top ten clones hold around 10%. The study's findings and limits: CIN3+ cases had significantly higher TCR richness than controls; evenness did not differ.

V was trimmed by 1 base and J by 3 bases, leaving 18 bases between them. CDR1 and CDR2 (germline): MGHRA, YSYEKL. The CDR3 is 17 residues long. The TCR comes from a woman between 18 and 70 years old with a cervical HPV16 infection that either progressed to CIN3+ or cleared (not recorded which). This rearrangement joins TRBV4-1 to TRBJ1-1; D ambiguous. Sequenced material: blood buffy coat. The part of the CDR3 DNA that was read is TGCGCCAGCAGCCAAGGTGGAGGCCGGCGGGGATACACTGAA. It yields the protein CASSQGGGRRGYTE. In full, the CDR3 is CASSQGGGRRGYTEAFF.